This is a list of T cell receptor beta chains from one sample in a study of blood T cell repertoires in COVID-19. Measured with immunoSEQ multiplex PCR; TCRdb has only the in-frame clones, and not every one. The data show about 170,000 clones, over 80% seen once. The sequencing sample was made of peripheral blood. These TCRs come from a woman aged 45 to 65 with acute or convalescent COVID-19. Both conserved end residues are part of each CDR3. Fields, in order: CDR3 DNA, CDR3 protein, D gene, J gene, V gene, clone size. The D gene is left open where the match is weak. Clone size is not always given. Where it is, it says once, few, many or a class for expanded clones.

TGTGCTAGTGGTTTTCAACTAGCGGGAGCGACCAATGAGCAGTTCTTC | CASGFQLAGATNEQFF | TRBD2 | TRBJ2-1 | TRBV12-5 | -
TGTGCCAGCAGTCCCGGAAGCGGGGCAACTAACTATGGCTACACCTTC | CASSPGSGATNYGYTF | - | TRBJ1-2 | TRBV6-6 | -
TGTGCCAGCAGTGAAATGGGGGGTTTGGGCTACACCTTC | CASSEMGGLGYTF | - | TRBJ1-2 | TRBV6-1 | -
TGTGCCAGCAGCTGGAGAGCAACTAATGAAAAACTGTTTTTT | CASSWRATNEKLFF | - | TRBJ1-4 | TRBV11-3 | once
TGTGCCATCACGAACACCGCCTACGAGCAGTACTTC | CAITNTAYEQYF | - | TRBJ2-7 | TRBV10-3 | -
TGTGCCAGCAGGCCGGGACAGGGAGCTGGAAACACCATATATTTT | CASRPGQGAGNTIYF | TRBD1 | TRBJ1-3 | TRBV5-4 | -
TGTGCCAGCAGCTTAGAGAGTGCAAGAGGCTACACCTTC | CASSLESARGYTF | - | TRBJ1-2 | TRBV7-9 | -
TGTGCCACCTTGACAGGGGTGAGAAATCAGCCCCAGCATTTT | CATLTGVRNQPQHF | TRBD1 | TRBJ1-5 | TRBV24-1 | -
TGTGCCGCAAAGGGACAGGGAAACACCGGGGAGCTGTTTTTT | CAAKGQGNTGELFF | TRBD1 | TRBJ2-2 | TRBV10-3 | once
TGTGCCAGTAGTACCCCGGGACAGAACACCGGGGAGCTGTTTTTT | CASSTPGQNTGELFF | - | TRBJ2-2 | TRBV19 | -
TGTGCCAGCGGATTACCAGGGTATGAAAAACTGTTTTTT | CASGLPGYEKLFF | - | TRBJ1-4 | TRBV27 | -
TGTGCCAGCAGCTTAGGCCCCAGGGGCACTGGAAACACCATATATTTT | CASSLGPRGTGNTIYF | - | TRBJ1-3 | TRBV7-9 | few
TGTGCCAGCAGTACCCAGCCGGGACTAGCGGGAGAAACAGAGACCCAGTACTTC | CASSTQPGLAGETETQYF | TRBD2 | TRBJ2-5 | TRBV6-2/TRBV6-3 | -
TGTGCCAGCAGCTCCAGGGCTGGAAACACCATATATTTT | CASSSRAGNTIYF | - | TRBJ1-3 | TRBV11-3 | -
TGCGCCAGCAGCCTGGACAGCTTCTCCTACAATGAGCAGTTCTTC | CASSLDSFSYNEQFF | - | TRBJ2-1 | TRBV4-3 | -
TGTGCCAGCAGCCCCCGATCGGGATTGACAGATACGCAGTATTTT | CASSPRSGLTDTQYF | - | TRBJ2-3 | TRBV7-7 | -
TGTGCCATCAGCCGCAGCGAGAACACTGAAGCTTTCTTT | CAISRSENTEAFF | - | TRBJ1-1 | TRBV10-3 | few
TGTGCCTGGGCGGGGAGGCCAGCGGAAAAACTGTTTTTT | CAWAGRPAEKLFF | - | TRBJ1-4 | TRBV30 | -
TGTGCCAGCAGTTTATTCGGGGGACCCGGAGATACGCAGTATTTT | CASSLFGGPGDTQYF | - | TRBJ2-3 | TRBV27 | few
TGTGCCTGGACAACCGGGACAGCCCTTCATGGCTACACCTTC | CAWTTGTALHGYTF | TRBD1 | TRBJ1-2 | TRBV30 | -
TGTGCCTGGAGTGTATATACAGGGGGAGAAGTCTATGGCTACACCTTC | CAWSVYTGGEVYGYTF | TRBD1 | TRBJ1-2 | TRBV30 | -
TGTGCCAGTAGCCGAGGGGGGGCTGAGCTCCTTTATGGCTACACCTTC | CASSRGGAELLYGYTF | - | TRBJ1-2 | TRBV19 | -
TGTGCCAGCAGCACCTCTGGCAGGGACTATGGCTACACCTTC | CASSTSGRDYGYTF | - | TRBJ1-2 | TRBV27 | -
TGTGCCAGCAGCTTAGTTGGCAGGGCTACTGAAGCTTTCTTT | CASSLVGRATEAFF | - | TRBJ1-1 | TRBV7-2 | once
TGTGCCAGCAGCGTACAAGCGGGAGCGACGGATACGCAGTATTTT | CASSVQAGATDTQYF | TRBD2 | TRBJ2-3 | TRBV9 | once
TGTGCCAGCAGCGAAGAGATGGGCAGGCACTATGGCTACACCTTC | CASSEEMGRHYGYTF | - | TRBJ1-2 | TRBV28 | -
TGTGCCAGCAGTTTACGACGCGGACAGCCTAATATAAATCGGGACGGCTACACCTTC | CASSLRRGQPNINRDGYTF | - | TRBJ1-2 | TRBV27 | -
TGCGCCAGCAGCCAAGGGGGGGGACTAGCGAGGAATTCGGCAGAGCAGTTCTTC | CASSQGGGLARNSAEQFF | TRBD2 | TRBJ2-1 | TRBV4-3 | few
TGTGCCAGCAGTGACCGGGACAGGGGGCGGCTAGATCAGCCCCAGCATTTT | CASSDRDRGRLDQPQHF | TRBD1 | TRBJ1-5 | TRBV6-4 | -
TGTGCCAGCAGCCCCGACCAGACAGGGGTTTTCCCTAATGAGCAGTTCTTC | CASSPDQTGVFPNEQFF | TRBD1 | TRBJ2-1 | TRBV11-3 | -
TGTGCCAGCAGCCTGGAGCGGGGCTTCTCCTACGAGCAGTACTTC | CASSLERGFSYEQYF | TRBD2 | TRBJ2-7 | TRBV11-3 | -
TGCGCCAGCAGTGATCACGAATTGACAGGGCGAGTGGGTCACCTCGGAGGGACCACAGATACGCAGTATTTT | CASSDHELTGRVGHLGGTTDTQYF | - | TRBJ2-3 | TRBV10-1 | -
TGTGCCAGCAGCACCTGGACAGGGACGAGGGAGCAGTACTTC | CASSTWTGTREQYF | TRBD1 | TRBJ2-7 | TRBV5-5 | -
TGCAGTGCTACTGACAGCGGGAGGGGTTCCAATCAGCCCCAGCATTTT | CSATDSGRGSNQPQHF | - | TRBJ1-5 | TRBV20-1 | many
TGCGCCAGCAGCCAAGTCCCGGGACTAGCGGGAGAGAATGAGCAGTTCTTC | CASSQVPGLAGENEQFF | TRBD2 | TRBJ2-1 | TRBV4-1 | -
TGTGCCAGTAGTATAGTTCGAGCCGGGGAGCTGTTTTTT | CASSIVRAGELFF | - | TRBJ2-2 | TRBV19 | -
TGTGCCAGCAGCTTAATGACAGAGCCCTCCTATGGCTACACCTTC | CASSLMTEPSYGYTF | - | TRBJ1-2 | TRBV7-9 | -
TGTGCCAGCAGCTTAGGTGGGACAGGCTCCTACAATGAGCAGTTCTTC | CASSLGGTGSYNEQFF | TRBD1 | TRBJ2-1 | TRBV7-3 | -
TGTGCCAGCAGTTCCCAGGGGATACGGCATTTT | CASSSQGIRHF | - | TRBJ1-5 | TRBV6-5 | -
TGCGCCAGCAGCACATCGACGACAGGGGGCTATTCACCCCTCCACTTT | CASSTSTTGGYSPLHF | TRBD1 | TRBJ1-6 | TRBV5-1 | -
TGTGCCAGCGGGGGACAGCTATACAATGAGCAGTTCTTC | CASGGQLYNEQFF | TRBD1 | TRBJ2-1 | TRBV28 | once
TGCGCCAGCAGCCAAGAAAGGGAGGACTTGGGACAGGTAAGTTGCCAGGCTGGCTACACCTTC | CASSQEREDLGQVSCQAGYTF | TRBD1 | TRBJ1-2 | TRBV4-1 | -
TGTGCCAGCAGTTCACTAGCGGGGCAGGCCCAGTACTTC | CASSSLAGQAQYF | TRBD2 | TRBJ2-5 | TRBV6-5 | -
TGCGCCAGCAGCCAAGATAGTTGGAACACCATATATTTT | CASSQDSWNTIYF | - | TRBJ1-3 | TRBV4-3 | -
TGTGCCAACCACAGGGGGCGGGATGAAAAACTGTTTTTT | CANHRGRDEKLFF | TRBD1 | TRBJ1-4 | TRBV2 | -
TGTGCCAGCTCACCAGTGGCTAGCGGGAATCCCCACAATGAGCAGTTCTTC | CASSPVASGNPHNEQFF | TRBD2 | TRBJ2-1 | TRBV18 | -
TGTGCCAGCAGTTTGGTTCTGTCCTGGAGGGGCCAGGTAAATGAGCAGTTCTTC | CASSLVLSWRGQVNEQFF | - | TRBJ2-1 | TRBV28 | once
TGTGCCAGCAGCCCTCCGGGGACAGGGAATCATGAGCAGTTCTTC | CASSPPGTGNHEQFF | TRBD1 | TRBJ2-1 | TRBV7-3 | -
TGTGCCAGTTGGGACAGGGTCGCCTATGGCTACACCTTC | CASWDRVAYGYTF | TRBD1 | TRBJ1-2 | TRBV19 | -
TGTGCCAGCAGCCCGTATACGGGGTGGCACGGCTACACCTTC | CASSPYTGWHGYTF | - | TRBJ1-2 | TRBV7-2 | -
TGTGCCAGCAGCCCCCGTTCAGGGGATACTGAAGCTTTCTTT | CASSPRSGDTEAFF | - | TRBJ1-1 | TRBV7-2 | few
TGTGCCAGTAGGCAGGGGGTTGGCGAGCAGTACTTC | CASRQGVGEQYF | TRBD1 | TRBJ2-7 | TRBV19 | once
TGTGCCAGCAGCAAGGGGACTAAACGACAAGAGACCCAGTACTTC | CASSKGTKRQETQYF | TRBD2 | TRBJ2-5 | TRBV3-1/TRBV3-2 | once
TGTGCCAGCAGCCAAGAAGGCAGGGGGCTGGGTAATGAGCAGTTCTTC | CASSQEGRGLGNEQFF | TRBD1 | TRBJ2-1 | TRBV14 | once
TGTGCCAGCAGCTTGTCTAGCGGAGAGACCCAGTACTTC | CASSLSSGETQYF | TRBD2 | TRBJ2-5 | TRBV5-6 | -
TGTGCCACCAGTGATCCTAGCGGGGGGCTTGGGGGCACAGATACGCAGTATTTT | CATSDPSGGLGGTDTQYF | TRBD2 | TRBJ2-3 | TRBV24-1 | once
TGTGCCAGCAGCTTGAGCAGGGGCACTGAAGCTTTCTTT | CASSLSRGTEAFF | - | TRBJ1-1 | TRBV5-6 | few